This TCR beta chain was identified in a study of cytomegalovirus exposure and HLA in healthy donors. Study outcomes and limitations: Later findings reportedly placed an Asian-associated ancestry cluster below the approximately 630-donor mean for N-insertions.

PCR amplification relied on 60 Vbeta primers (plus 13 Jbeta primers). The repertoire was sequenced with immunoSEQ multiplex PCR; TCRdb's copy has only in-frame clones and lacks some. The profile shows about 94,000 clones, under 80% of them singletons. As for this clone: Antigen specificity is unknown.

From germline, CDR1 is SNHLY and CDR2 FYNNEI. The CDR3 runs to 12 residues. Trimming cost V 6 bases and J 5 bases, with 10 bases left between them. The chain recombines TRBV2 with TRBJ1-1; D perhaps matches TRBD1 (5 bases). The sample comprised PBMCs. The receptor was derived from a male donor in good health and CMV-seronegative. The CDR3 bases are TGTGCCAGCAGCTCAGGGTGGACTGAAGCTTTCTTT. Protein sequence: CASSSGWTEAFF.